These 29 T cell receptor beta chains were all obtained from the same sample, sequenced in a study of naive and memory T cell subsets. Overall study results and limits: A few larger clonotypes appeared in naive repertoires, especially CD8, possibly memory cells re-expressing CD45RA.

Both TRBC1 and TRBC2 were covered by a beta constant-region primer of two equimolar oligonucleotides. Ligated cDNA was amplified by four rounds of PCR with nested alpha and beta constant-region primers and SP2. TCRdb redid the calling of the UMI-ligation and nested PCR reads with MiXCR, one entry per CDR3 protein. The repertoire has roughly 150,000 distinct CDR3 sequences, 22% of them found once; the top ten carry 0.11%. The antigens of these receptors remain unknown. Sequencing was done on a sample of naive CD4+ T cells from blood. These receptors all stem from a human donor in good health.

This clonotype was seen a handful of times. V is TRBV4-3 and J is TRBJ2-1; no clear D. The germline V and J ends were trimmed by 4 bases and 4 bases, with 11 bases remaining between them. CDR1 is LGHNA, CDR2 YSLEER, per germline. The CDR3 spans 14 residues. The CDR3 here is CASSLRRSYNEQFF. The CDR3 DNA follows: TGCGCCAGCAGCCTTAGACGGAGTTACAATGAGCAGTTCTTC.

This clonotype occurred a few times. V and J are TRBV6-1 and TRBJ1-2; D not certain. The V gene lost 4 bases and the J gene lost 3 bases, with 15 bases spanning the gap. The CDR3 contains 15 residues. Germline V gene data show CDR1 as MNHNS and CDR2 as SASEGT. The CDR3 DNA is TGTGCCAGCAGTGTACACCAGACGGGCGACTATGGCTACACCTTC. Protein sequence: CASSVHQTGDYGYTF.

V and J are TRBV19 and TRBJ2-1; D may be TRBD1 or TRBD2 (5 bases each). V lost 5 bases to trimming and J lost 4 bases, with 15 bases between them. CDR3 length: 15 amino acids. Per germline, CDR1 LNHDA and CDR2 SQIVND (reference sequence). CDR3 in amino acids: CASSGGPRGYNEQFF. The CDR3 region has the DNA TGTGCCAGTAGTGGGGGACCGAGGGGATACAATGAGCAGTTCTTC. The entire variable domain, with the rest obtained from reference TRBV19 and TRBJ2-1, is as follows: DGGITQSPKYLFRKEGQNVTLSCEQNLNHDAMYWYRQDPGQGLRLIYYSQIVNDFQKGDIAEGYSVSREKKESFPLTVTSAQKNPTAFYLCASSGGPRGYNEQFFGPGTRLTVL.

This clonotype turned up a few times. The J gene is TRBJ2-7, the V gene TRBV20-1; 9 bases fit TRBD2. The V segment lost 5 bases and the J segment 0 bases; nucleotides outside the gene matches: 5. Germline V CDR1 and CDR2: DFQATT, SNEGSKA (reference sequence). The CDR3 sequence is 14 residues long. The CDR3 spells CSAVLAGGSYEQYF. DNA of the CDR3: TGCAGTGCTGTACTAGCGGGCGGCTCCTACGAGCAGTACTTC.

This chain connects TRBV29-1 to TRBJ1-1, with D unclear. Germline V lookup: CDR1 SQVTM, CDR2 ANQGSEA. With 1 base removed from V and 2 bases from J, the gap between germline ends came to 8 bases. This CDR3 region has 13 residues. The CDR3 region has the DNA TGCAGCGTTGAAGGGTCGTATAACACTGAAGCTTTCTTT. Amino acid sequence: CSVEGSYNTEAFF.

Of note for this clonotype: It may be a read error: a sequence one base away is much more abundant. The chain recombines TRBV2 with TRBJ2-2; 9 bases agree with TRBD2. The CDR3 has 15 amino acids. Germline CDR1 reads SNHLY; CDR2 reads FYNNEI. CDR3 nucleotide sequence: TGTGCCAGCAGAACCGGACTAGCGAACATCGGGGAGCTGTTTTTT. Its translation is CASRTGLANIGELFF.

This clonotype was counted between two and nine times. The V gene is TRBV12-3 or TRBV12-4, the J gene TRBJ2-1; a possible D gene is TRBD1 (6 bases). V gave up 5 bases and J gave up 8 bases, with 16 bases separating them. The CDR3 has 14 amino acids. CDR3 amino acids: CASSHRQVRYEQFF. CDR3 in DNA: TGTGCCAGCAGTCATCGACAGGTTCGGTATGAGCAGTTCTTC.

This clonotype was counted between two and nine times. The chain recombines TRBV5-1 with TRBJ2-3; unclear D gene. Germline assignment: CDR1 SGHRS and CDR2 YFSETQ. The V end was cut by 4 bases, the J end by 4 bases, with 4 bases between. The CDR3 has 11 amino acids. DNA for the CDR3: TGCGCCAGCAGCAAGGCAGATACGCAGTATTTT. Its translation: CASSKADTQYF.

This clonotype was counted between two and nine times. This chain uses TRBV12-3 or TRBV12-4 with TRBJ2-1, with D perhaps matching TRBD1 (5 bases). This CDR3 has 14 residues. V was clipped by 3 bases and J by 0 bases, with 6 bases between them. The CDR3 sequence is CASSFQGSYNEQFF. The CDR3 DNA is TGTGCCAGCAGTTTTCAGGGCTCCTACAATGAGCAGTTCTTC.

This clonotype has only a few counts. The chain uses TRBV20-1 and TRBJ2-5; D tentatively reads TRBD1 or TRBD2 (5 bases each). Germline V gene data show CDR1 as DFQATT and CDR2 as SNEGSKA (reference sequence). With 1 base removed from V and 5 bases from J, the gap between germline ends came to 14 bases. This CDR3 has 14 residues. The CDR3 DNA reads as TGCAGTGCTAGAGTAAGAGGGGCCGGGGAGACCCAGTACTTC. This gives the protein CSARVRGAGETQYF.

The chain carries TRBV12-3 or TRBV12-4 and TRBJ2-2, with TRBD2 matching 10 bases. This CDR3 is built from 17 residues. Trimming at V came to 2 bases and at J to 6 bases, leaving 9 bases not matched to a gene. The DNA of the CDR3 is TGTGCCAGCAGTTTATTCGCTCGAGCGGGAGGGTCCGGGGAGCTGTTTTTT. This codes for CASSLFARAGGSGELFF.

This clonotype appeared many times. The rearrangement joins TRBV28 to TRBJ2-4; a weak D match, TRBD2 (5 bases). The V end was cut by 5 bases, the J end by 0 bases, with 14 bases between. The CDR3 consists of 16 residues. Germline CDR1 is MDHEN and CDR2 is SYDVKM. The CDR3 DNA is TGTGCCAGCAGTCCAAGGAGGCCGATAGCCAAAAACATTCAGTACTTC. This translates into CASSPRRPIAKNIQYF.

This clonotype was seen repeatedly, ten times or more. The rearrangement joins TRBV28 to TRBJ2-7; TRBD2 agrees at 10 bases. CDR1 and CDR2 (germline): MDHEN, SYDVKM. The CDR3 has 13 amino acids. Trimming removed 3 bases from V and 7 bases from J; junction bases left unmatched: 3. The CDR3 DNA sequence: TGTGCCAGCAGTTTGAGCGGGAGGGCTGAGCAGTACTTC. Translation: CASSLSGRAEQYF.

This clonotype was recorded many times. In DNA form, the CDR3 reads TGCGCCAGCAGCCAAGGAACTAGCGGGGGCTACGAGCAGTACTTC. Its translation is CASSQGTSGGYEQYF. The rearrangement joins TRBV4-3 to TRBJ2-7, with 11 bases fitting TRBD2. After removal of 1 base from V and 3 bases from J, the junction contained 2 bases not matched to a gene. This CDR3 comprises 15 residues. From germline, CDR1 is LGHNA and CDR2 YSLEER.

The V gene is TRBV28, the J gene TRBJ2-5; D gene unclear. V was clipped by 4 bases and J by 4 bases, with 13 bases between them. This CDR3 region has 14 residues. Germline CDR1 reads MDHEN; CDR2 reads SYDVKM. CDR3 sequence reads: CASSSPGLRETQYF. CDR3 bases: TGTGCCAGCAGTTCGCCGGGCCTCAGAGAGACCCAGTACTTC.

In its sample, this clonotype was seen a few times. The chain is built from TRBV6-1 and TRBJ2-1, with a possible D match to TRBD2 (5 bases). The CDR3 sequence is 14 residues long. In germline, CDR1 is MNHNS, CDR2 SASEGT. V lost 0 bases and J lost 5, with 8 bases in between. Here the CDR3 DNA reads TGTGCCAGCAGTGAAGCGAAGCGGAACAATGAGCAGTTCTTC. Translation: CASSEAKRNNEQFF.

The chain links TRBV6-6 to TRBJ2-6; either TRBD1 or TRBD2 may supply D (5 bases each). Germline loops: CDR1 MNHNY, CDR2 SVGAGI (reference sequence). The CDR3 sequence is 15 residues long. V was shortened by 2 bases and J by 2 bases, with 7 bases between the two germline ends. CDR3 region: CASSYGGTGANVLTF. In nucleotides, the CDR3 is TGTGCCAGCAGTTACGGGGGAACTGGGGCCAACGTCCTGACTTTC.

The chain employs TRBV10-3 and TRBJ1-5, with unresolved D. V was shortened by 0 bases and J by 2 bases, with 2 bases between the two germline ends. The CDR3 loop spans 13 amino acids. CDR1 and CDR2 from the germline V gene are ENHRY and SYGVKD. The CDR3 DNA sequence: TGTGCCATCAGTGAGTCGGGCAATCAGCCCCAGCATTTT. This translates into CAISESGNQPQHF.

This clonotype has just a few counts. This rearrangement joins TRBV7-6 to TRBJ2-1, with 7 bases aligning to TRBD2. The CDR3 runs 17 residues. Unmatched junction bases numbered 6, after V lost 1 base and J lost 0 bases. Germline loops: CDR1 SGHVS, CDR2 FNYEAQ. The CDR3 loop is CASSLEPGLSSYNEQFF. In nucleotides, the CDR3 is TGTGCCAGCAGCTTAGAGCCGGGACTATCCTCCTACAATGAGCAGTTCTTC.

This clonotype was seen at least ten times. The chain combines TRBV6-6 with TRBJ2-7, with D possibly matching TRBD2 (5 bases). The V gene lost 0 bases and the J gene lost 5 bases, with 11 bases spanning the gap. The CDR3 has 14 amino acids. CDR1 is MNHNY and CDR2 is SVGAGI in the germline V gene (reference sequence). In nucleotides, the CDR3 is TGTGCCAGCAGTTACTCGAATCGGGGAAACGAGCAGTACTTC. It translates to CASSYSNRGNEQYF.

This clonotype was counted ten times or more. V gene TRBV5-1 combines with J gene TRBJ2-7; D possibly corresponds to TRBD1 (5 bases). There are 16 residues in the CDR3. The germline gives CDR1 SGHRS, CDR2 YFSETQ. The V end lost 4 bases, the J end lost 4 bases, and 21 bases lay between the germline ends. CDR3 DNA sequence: TGCGCCAGCAGCGTAGACCCTGGACACCAAGATTACGAGCAGTACTTC. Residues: CASSVDPGHQDYEQYF.

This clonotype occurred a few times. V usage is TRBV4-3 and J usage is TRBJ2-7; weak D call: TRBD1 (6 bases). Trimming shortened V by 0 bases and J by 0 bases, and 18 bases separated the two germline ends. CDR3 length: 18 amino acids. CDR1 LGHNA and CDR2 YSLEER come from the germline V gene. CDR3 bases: TGCGCCAGCAGCCAAGAAGCCTCGGACAGCACGAACTCCTACGAGCAGTACTTC. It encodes CASSQEASDSTNSYEQYF.

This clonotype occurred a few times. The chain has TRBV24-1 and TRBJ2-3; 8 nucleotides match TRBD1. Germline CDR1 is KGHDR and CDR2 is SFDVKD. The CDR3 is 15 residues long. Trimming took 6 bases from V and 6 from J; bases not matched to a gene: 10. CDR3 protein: CATSLTGASRDTQYF. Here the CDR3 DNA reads TGTGCCACCAGTTTGACAGGGGCCTCGAGGGATACGCAGTATTTT.

The CDR3 DNA reads TGTGCCAGCAGTGGAGGGCCCGGTACTAACTATGGCTACACCTTC. As protein: CASSGGPGTNYGYTF. V usage is TRBV25-1 and J usage is TRBJ1-2; D not resolved. V was cut by 4 bases and J by 0 bases, with 12 bases left in between. The CDR3 consists of 15 residues. Germline V gene data show CDR1 as MGHDK and CDR2 as SYGVNS.

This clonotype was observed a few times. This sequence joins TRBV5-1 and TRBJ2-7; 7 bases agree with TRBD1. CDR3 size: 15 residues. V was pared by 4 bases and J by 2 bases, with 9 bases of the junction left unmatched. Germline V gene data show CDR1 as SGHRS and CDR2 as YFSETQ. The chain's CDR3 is CASSITPGQPYEQYF. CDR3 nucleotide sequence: TGCGCCAGCAGCATAACTCCGGGACAGCCCTACGAGCAGTACTTC.

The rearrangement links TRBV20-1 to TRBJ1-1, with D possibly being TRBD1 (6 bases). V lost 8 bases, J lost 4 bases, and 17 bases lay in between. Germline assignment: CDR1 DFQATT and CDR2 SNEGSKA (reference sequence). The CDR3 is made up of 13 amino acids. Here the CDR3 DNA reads TGCAGTACCTTGGGGGCGGGGGGCACTGAAGCTTTCTTT. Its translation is CSTLGAGGTEAFF.

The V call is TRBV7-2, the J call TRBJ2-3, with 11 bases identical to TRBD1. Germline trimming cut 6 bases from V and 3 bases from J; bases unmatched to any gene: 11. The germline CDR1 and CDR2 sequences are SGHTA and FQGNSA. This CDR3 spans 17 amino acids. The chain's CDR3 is CASSLGQGALITDTQYF. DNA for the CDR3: TGTGCCAGCAGTCTCGGACAGGGGGCTTTGATTACAGATACGCAGTATTTT.

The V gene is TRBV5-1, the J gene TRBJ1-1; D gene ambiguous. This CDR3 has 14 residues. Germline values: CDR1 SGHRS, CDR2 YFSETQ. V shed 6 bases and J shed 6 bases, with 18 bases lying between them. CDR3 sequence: CASNDVGRIAEAFF. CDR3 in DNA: TGCGCCAGCAACGACGTGGGGAGGATCGCTGAAGCTTTCTTT. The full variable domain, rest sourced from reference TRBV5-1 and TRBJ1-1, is KAGVTQTPRYLIKTRGQQVTLSCSPISGHRSVSWYQQTPGQGLQFLFEYFSETQRNKGNFPGRFSGRQFSNSRSEMNVSTLELGDSALYLCASNDVGRIAEAFFGQGTRLTVV.

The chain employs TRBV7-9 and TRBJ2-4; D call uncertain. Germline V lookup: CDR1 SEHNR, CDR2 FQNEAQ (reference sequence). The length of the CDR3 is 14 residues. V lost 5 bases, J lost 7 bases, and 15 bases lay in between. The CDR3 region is CASSQKGMWNIQYF. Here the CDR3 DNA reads TGTGCCAGCAGCCAAAAAGGGATGTGGAACATTCAGTACTTC.